This is a list of T cell receptor beta chains from one sample in a study of shared clonotypes between healthy human individuals. This table comes from immunoSEQ multiplex PCR, and its TCRdb copy is limited to in-frame clones, with some not included. Altogether around 510,000 clones are present, around 77% being singletons, with the ten largest covering 12%. The source material was PBMCs. Receptor source: a woman aged 40 to 55 in good health. Some clones in this sample may be carry-over from other donors' samples. The conserved cysteine and the conserved F or W are not part of the CDR3 here. The order of the fields is J gene, V gene, clone size, D gene, CDR3 protein. The D gene is left open where the match is weak. A row's size may be missing; if present it is once, few, many or a size class.

TRBJ1-1	TRBV5-1	.	.	ASQRGGGPEAF
TRBJ2-2	TRBV7-2	.	TRBD2	ASSPGLPYTGELF
.	TRBV30	.	TRBD1	AWSRTGNLYEQY
TRBJ2-5	TRBV25-1	.	TRBD2	ASGAVRGRASETQY
TRBJ2-1	TRBV7-8	.	.	ASSRTNEQF
TRBJ2-2	TRBV14	.	TRBD2	ASSQEAGETGELF
TRBJ2-5	TRBV5-5	.	.	ASSLGVRSETQY
TRBJ1-5	TRBV30	.	TRBD1	AWSRTGQQPQH
TRBJ1-1	TRBV27	.	.	ASSLSGGMGNTEAF
TRBJ1-4	TRBV5-1	.	.	ASSLDGIWDEKLF
TRBJ2-1	TRBV9	.	.	ASSVGFAGNEQF
TRBJ2-2	TRBV27	.	TRBD1	ASSFSGTGGADGELF
TRBJ1-5	TRBV28	.	.	ASSFAGAGIDQPQH
TRBJ2-7	TRBV18	.	.	ASSPGQLSYEQY
TRBJ2-7	TRBV13	.	TRBD1	ASSFGTGSEQY
TRBJ2-7	TRBV5-1	.	.	ASSSPGYEQY
TRBJ1-5	TRBV28	.	TRBD1	ASSGTGESQPQN
TRBJ1-1	TRBV2	.	.	ASKQEMNSAITEAF
TRBJ2-3	TRBV5-6	.	.	ASSFGLTATDTQY
TRBJ2-1	TRBV29-1	.	TRBD1	STDTGGYNEQF
TRBJ2-7	TRBV4-3	.	TRBD1	ASSQEGTGDSVYEQY
TRBJ2-4	TRBV1	.	.	TSSRTRGLSAKNIQY
TRBJ1-4	TRBV7-2	.	.	ASSTQGHENEKLF
TRBJ2-1	TRBV5-6	once	.	ASSSGLGNNEQF
TRBJ2-3	TRBV18	once	.	ASSPRGSTDTQY
TRBJ1-2	TRBV7-2	few	TRBD1	ASSLATGEYGYT
TRBJ1-1	TRBV5-1	few	.	ASSLGDTEAF
TRBJ2-7	TRBV6-1	.	TRBD2	ASRPSGEYEQY
TRBJ2-1	TRBV5-4	.	TRBD2	ASSFRLAGGRNEQF
TRBJ1-4	TRBV5-1	.	.	ASRPGWGYEKLF
TRBJ2-5	TRBV21-1	.	.	ASSPHRDAKETQY
TRBJ2-7	TRBV5-1	.	.	ASSLGAGLSYEQY
TRBJ1-1	TRBV28	.	.	ASSSPGLEAF
TRBJ1-2	TRBV6-5	.	.	ASRPPDYGYT
TRBJ2-1	TRBV27	.	TRBD2	ASSLVSPWSSGGEQF